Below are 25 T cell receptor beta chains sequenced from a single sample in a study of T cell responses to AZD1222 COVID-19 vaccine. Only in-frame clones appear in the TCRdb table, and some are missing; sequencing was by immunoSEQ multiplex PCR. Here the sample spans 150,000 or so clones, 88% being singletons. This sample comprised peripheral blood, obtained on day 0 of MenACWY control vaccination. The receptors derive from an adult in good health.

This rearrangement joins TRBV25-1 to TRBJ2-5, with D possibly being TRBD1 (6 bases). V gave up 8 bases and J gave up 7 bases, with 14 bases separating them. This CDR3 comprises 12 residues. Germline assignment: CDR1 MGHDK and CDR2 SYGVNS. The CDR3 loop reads CASGTGKGTQYF. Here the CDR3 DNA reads TGTGCCAGCGGTACAGGGAAAGGGACCCAGTACTTC.

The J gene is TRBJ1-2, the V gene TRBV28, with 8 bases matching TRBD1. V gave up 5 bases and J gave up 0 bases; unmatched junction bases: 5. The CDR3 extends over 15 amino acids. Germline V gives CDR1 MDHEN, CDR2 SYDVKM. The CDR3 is CASSLSTGANYGYTF. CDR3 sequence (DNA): TGTGCCAGCAGTCTATCGACAGGGGCTAACTATGGCTACACCTTC.

The CDR3: CSALRGLATNEKLFF. The CDR3 DNA reads TGCAGCGCTTTACGGGGGCTTGCAACTAATGAAAAACTGTTTTTT. This chain connects TRBV29-1 to TRBJ1-4, with D perhaps TRBD1 (6 bases). The CDR3 consists of 15 residues. Per germline, CDR1 SQVTM and CDR2 ANQGSEA. Trimming left V 7 bases short and J 0 bases short, with 15 bases between.

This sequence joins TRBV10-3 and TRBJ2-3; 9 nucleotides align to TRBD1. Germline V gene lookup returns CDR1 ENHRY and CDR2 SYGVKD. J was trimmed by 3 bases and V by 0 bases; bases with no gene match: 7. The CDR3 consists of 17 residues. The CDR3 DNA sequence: TGTGCCATCAGTGAGTCGAGACAGGGGGGAGGTACAGATACGCAGTATTTT. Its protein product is CAISESRQGGGTDTQYF.

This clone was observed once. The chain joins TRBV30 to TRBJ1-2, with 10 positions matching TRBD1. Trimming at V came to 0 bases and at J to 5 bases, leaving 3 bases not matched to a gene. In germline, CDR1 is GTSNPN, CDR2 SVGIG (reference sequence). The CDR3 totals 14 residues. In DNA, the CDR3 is TGTGCCTGGAGTGTAGGGGGACAGGGGTATGGCTACACCTTC. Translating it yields CAWSVGGQGYGYTF.

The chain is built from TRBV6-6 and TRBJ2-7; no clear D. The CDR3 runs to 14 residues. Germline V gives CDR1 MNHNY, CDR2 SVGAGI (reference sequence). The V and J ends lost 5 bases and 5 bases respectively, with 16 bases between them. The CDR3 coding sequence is TGTGCCAGCAGTGACCCTCTAAGATGGCACGAGCAGTACTTC. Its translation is CASSDPLRWHEQYF.

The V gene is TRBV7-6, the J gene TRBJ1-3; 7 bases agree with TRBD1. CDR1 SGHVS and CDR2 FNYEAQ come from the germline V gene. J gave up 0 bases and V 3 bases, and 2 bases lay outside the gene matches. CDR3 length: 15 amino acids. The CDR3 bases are TGTGCCAGCAGCTTGACAGGGAGCTCTGGAAACACCATATATTTT. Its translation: CASSLTGSSGNTIYF.

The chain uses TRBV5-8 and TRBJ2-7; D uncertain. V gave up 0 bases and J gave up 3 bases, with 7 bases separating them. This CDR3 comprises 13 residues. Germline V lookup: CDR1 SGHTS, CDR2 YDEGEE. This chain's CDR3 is CASSLDKGYEQYF. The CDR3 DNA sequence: TGTGCCAGCAGCTTGGATAAGGGCTACGAGCAGTACTTC.

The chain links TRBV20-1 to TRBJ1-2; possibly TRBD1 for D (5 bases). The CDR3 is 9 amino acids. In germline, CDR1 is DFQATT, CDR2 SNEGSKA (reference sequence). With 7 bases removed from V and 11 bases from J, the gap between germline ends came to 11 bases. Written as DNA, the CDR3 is TGCAGTGTTTCATCAGGGTACACCTTC. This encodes CSVSSGYTF.

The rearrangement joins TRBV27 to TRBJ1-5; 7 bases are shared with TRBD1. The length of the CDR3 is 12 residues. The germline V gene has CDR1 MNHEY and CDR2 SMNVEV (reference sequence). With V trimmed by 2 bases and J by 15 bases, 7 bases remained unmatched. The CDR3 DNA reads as TGTGCCAGCAGTTTAGAAGGGGGCTCTTGGCATTTT. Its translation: CASSLEGGSWHF.

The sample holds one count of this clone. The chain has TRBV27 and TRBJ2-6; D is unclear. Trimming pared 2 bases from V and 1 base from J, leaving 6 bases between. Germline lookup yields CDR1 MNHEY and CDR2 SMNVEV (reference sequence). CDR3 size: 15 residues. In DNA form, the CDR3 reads TGTGCCAGCAGTTTAACCAGGTCTGGGGCCAACGTCCTGACTTTC. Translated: CASSLTRSGANVLTF.

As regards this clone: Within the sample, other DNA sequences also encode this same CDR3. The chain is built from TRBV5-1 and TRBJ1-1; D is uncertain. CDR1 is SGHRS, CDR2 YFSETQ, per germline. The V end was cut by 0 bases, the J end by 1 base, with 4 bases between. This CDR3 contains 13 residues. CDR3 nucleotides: TGCGCCAGCAGCTTGGGGGAGAACACTGAAGCTTTCTTT. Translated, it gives CASSLGENTEAFF.

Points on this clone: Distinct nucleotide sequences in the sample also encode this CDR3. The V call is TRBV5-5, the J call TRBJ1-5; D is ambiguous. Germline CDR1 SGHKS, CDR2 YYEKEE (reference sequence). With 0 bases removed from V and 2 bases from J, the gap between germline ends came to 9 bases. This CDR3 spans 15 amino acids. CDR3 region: CASSLGSTGNQPQHF. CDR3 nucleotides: TGTGCCAGCAGCTTGGGATCTACGGGCAATCAGCCCCAGCATTTT.

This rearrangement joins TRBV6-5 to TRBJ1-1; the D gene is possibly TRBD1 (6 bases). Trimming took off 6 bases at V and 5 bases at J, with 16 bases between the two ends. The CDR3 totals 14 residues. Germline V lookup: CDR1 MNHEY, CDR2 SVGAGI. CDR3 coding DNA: TGTGCCAGCAGACAAGGGGGTGAGGGAACTGAAGCTTTCTTT. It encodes CASRQGGEGTEAFF.

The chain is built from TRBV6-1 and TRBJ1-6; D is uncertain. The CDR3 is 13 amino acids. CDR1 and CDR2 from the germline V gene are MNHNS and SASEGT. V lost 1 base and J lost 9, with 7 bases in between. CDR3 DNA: TGTGCCAGCAGTGAAGGAGCAGCTTCACCCCTCCACTTT. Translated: CASSEGAASPLHF.

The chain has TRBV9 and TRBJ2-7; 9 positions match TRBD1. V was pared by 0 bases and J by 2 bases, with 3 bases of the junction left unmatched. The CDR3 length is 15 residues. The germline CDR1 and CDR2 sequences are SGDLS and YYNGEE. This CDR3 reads CASSVGDRATYEQYF. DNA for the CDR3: TGTGCCAGCAGCGTAGGGGACAGGGCAACCTACGAGCAGTACTTC. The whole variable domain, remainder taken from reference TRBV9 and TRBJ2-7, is DSGVTQTPKHLITATGQRVTLRCSPRSGDLSVYWYQQSLDQGLQFLIQYYNGEERAKGNILERFSAQQFPDLHSELNLSSLELGDSALYFCASSVGDRATYEQYFGPGTRLTVT.

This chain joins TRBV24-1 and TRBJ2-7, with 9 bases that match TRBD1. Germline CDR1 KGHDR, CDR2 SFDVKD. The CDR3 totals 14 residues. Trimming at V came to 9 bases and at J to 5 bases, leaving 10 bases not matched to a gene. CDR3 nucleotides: TGTGCCACCGCCTCGGGACAGGGTCCTAACGAGCAGTACTTC. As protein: CATASGQGPNEQYF.

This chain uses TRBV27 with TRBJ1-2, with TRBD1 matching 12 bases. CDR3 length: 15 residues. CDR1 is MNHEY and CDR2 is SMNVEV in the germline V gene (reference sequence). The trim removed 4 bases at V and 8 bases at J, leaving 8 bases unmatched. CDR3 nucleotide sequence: TGTGCCAGCAGTTCCAACTCCGGGACAGGGGGCGGCTACACCTTC. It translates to CASSSNSGTGGGYTF.

CDR3 DNA: TGTGCCAGCAGCCCTACGCGGGGGGACCAAGAGACCCAGTACTTC. This translates into CASSPTRGDQETQYF. The J gene is TRBJ2-5, the V gene TRBV7-9; 8 bases line up with TRBD2. J lost 0 bases, V lost 5 bases, and 5 bases had no gene match. The germline CDR1 and CDR2 sequences are SEHNR and FQNEAQ (reference sequence). The CDR3 is made up of 15 amino acids.

This CDR3 is CASMEGQMNTEAFF. The CDR3 nucleotides read TGTGCCAGTATGGAGGGACAGATGAACACTGAAGCTTTCTTT. The V and J genes are TRBV19 and TRBJ1-1, with TRBD1 matching 7 bases. The CDR3 totals 14 residues. Germline CDR1 is LNHDA and CDR2 is SQIVND (reference sequence). With 7 bases clipped from V and 0 bases from J, the junction kept 5 bases outside the gene matches.

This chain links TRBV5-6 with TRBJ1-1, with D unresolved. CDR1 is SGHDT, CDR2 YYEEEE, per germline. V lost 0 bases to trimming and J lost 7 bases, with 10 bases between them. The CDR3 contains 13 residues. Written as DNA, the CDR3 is TGTGCCAGCAGCTTGGCTGGGCCCGGTGAAGCTTTCTTT. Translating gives CASSLAGPGEAFF.

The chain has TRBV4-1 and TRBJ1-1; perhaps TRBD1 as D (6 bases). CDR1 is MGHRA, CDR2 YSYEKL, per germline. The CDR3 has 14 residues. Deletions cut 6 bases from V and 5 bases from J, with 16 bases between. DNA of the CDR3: TGCGCCAGCAGGGGGGCCCTCAGGGGAACTGAAGCTTTCTTT. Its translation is CASRGALRGTEAFF.

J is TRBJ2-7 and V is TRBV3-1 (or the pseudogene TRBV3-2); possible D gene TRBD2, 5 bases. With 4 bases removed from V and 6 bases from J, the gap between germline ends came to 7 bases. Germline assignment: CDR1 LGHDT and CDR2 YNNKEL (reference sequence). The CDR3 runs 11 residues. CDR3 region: CASSRAGEQYF. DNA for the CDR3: TGTGCCAGCAGCCGGGCGGGCGAGCAGTACTTC.

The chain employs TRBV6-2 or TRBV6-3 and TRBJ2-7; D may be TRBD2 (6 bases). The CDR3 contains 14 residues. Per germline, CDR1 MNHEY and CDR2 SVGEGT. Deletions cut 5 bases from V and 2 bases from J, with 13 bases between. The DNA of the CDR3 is TGTGCCAGCAGTCTTAGGAGGGGCGCCTACGAGCAGTACTTC. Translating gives CASSLRRGAYEQYF.

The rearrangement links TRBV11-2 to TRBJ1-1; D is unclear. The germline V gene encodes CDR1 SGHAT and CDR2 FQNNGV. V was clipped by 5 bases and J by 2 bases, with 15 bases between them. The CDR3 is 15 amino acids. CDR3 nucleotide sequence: TGTGCCAGCAGCCCCCAAAGACGGGTTAACACTGAAGCTTTCTTT. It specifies CASSPQRRVNTEAFF.